A single sample is the source of the 9 T cell receptor beta chains below, sequenced in a study of PD-1 blockade in classical Hodgkin lymphoma. Every patient relapsed after autologous stem cell transplantation, and brentuximab vedotin exposure varied. Method: immunoSEQ multiplex PCR; TCRdb's copy keeps in-frame clones and lacks some. The sample records 70,000 to 85,000 clones, 93% being singletons. The sample in question was peripheral blood mononuclear cells (PBMCs), obtained at baseline. These receptors were taken from a human donor with classical Hodgkin lymphoma.

This clone was seen a single time. This rearrangement joins TRBV4-2 to TRBJ1-5; the D is unclear. Germline V gives CDR1 LGHNA, CDR2 YNFKEQ. Trimming took 0 bases from V and 3 from J, leaving 12 bases between them. The CDR3 runs 16 residues. The CDR3, as DNA: TGTGCCAGCAGCCAAGATCTCTCAGGAAACAATCAGCCCCAGCATTTT. Protein sequence: CASSQDLSGNNQPQHF.

The chain has TRBV12-5 and TRBJ1-1; D perhaps matches TRBD1 (5 bases). CDR1 and CDR2 from the germline V gene are LGHNT and FRNRAP. The ends were cut back, 4 bases at V and 3 bases at J, with 15 bases in the middle. CDR3 length: 15 amino acids. CDR3 sequence: CASGSRRGADTEAFF. Here the CDR3 DNA reads TGTGCTAGTGGTTCGAGAAGGGGCGCGGACACTGAAGCTTTCTTT.

The V call is TRBV30, the J call TRBJ1-4; 9 nucleotides match TRBD1. J lost 5 bases, V lost 4 bases, and 11 bases had no gene match. The germline V gene encodes CDR1 GTSNPN and CDR2 SVGIG (reference sequence). The CDR3 length is 16 residues. CDR3 residues: CAWKGQGSLLNEKLFF. DNA of the CDR3: TGTGCCTGGAAGGGACAGGGTAGTCTCCTGAATGAAAAACTGTTTTTT.

The chain combines TRBV7-2 with TRBJ2-7; 7 bases are shared with TRBD2. The ends lost 5 bases at V and 7 bases at J; junction bases unmatched: 8. CDR3 length equals 13 residues. Germline V CDR1 and CDR2: SGHTA, FQGNSA. As DNA, the CDR3 is TGTGCCAGCAGCCGCGGGAGTTCGAAAGAGCAGTACTTC. It codes for CASSRGSSKEQYF.

The rearrangement uses TRBV28 and TRBJ1-1; the match to TRBD1 covers 9 bases. The J segment lost 1 base and the V segment lost 6 bases, leaving 9 bases of the junction unmatched. CDR1 is MDHEN, CDR2 SYDVKM, per germline. The CDR3 extends over 16 amino acids. The CDR3 here is CASRDRGRGPNTEAFF. For the CDR3, the DNA is TGTGCCAGCAGGGACAGGGGCCGTGGTCCGAACACTGAAGCTTTCTTT.

This sequence joins TRBV4-1 and TRBJ2-7, with 7 bases matching TRBD1. CDR3 size: 16 residues. Trimming removed 0 bases from V and 5 bases from J; junction bases left unmatched: 10. CDR1 is MGHRA and CDR2 is YSYEKL in the germline V gene. CDR3 residues: CASSQDPGTALHEQYF. The CDR3 region has the DNA TGCGCCAGCAGCCAAGACCCCGGGACAGCTCTCCACGAGCAGTACTTC.

The genes are TRBV11-2 and TRBJ2-3, with D unclear. This CDR3 has 16 amino acids. The germline V and J ends were trimmed by 3 bases and 5 bases, with 18 bases remaining between them. Germline loops: CDR1 SGHAT, CDR2 FQNNGV. The CDR3 nucleotides read TGTGCCAGCAGCTTCCAGACTTATACCCTCGGAGATACGCAGTATTTT. Translating gives CASSFQTYTLGDTQYF.

The chain carries TRBV27 and TRBJ2-6; D remains unclear. Germline V gene data show CDR1 as MNHEY and CDR2 as SMNVEV (reference sequence). This CDR3 contains 14 residues. Trimming took off 3 bases at V and 0 bases at J, with 3 bases between the two ends. CDR3: CASSFSSGANVLTF. DNA of the CDR3: TGTGCCAGCAGTTTCAGCTCTGGGGCCAACGTCCTGACTTTC.

This chain links TRBV6-5 with TRBJ1-2; TRBD1 matches 7 bases. From germline, CDR1 is MNHEY and CDR2 SVGAGI. The length of the CDR3 is 16 residues. V lost 2 bases and J lost 3; bases outside the gene matches: 9. Here the CDR3 DNA reads TGTGCCAGCAGTTACCGACCCGAAGGGGGCGACTATGGCTACACCTTC. Protein product: CASSYRPEGGDYGYTF.